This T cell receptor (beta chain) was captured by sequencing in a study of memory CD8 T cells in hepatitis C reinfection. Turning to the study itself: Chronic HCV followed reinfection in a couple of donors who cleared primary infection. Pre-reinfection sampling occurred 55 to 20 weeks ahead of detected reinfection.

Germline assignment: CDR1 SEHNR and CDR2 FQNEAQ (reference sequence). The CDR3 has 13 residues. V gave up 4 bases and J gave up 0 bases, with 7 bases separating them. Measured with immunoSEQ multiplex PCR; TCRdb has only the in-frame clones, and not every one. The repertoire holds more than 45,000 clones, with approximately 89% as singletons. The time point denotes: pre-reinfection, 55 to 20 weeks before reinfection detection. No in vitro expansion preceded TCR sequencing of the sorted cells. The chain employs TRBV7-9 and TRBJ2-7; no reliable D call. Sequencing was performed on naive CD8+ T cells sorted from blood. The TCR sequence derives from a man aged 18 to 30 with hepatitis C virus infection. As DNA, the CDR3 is TGTGCCAGCAGCTCAAGAGGCTCCTACGAGCAGTACGTC. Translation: CASSSRGSYEQYV.